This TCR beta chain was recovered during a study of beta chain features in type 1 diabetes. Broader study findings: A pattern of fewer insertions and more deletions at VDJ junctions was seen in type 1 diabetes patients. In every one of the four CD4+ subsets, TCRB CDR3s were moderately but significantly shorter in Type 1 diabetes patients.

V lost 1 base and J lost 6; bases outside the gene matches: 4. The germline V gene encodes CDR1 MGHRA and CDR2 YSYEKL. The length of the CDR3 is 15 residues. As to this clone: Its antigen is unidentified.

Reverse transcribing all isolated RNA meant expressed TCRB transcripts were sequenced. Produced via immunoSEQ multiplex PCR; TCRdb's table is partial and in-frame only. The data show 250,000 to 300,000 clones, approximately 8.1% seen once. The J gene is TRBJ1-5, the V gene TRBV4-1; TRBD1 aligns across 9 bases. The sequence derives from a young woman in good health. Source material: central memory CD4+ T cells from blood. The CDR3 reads CASSQGDRDGQPQHF. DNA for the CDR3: TGCGCCAGCAGCCAAGGGGACAGGGACGGTCAGCCCCAGCATTTT.